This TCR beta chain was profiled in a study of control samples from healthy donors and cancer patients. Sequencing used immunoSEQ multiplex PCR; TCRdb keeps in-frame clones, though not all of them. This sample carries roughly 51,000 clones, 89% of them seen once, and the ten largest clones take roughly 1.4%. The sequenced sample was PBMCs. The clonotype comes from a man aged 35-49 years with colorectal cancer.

The CDR3 DNA is TGTGCCTGGGACATAGTTAACTATGGCTACACCTTC. Residues: CAWDIVNYGYTF. The chain has TRBV30 and TRBJ1-2; D not certain. The CDR3 spans 12 residues. The germline CDR1 and CDR2 sequences are GTSNPN and SVGIG (reference sequence). V lost 5 bases and J lost 1, with 8 bases in between.